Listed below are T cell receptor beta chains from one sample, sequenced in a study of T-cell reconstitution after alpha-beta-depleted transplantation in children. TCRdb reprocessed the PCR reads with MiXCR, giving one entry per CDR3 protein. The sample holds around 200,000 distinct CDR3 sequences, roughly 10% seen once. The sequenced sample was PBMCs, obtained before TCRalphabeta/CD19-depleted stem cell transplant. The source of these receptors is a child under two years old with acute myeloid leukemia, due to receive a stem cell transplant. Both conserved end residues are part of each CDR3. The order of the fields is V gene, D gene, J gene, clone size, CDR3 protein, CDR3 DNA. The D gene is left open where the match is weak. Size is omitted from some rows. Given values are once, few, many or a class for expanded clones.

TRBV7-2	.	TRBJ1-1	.	CASCLEGGDTEAFF	TGTGCCAGCTGCTTAGAGGGGGGGGACACTGAAGCTTTCTTT
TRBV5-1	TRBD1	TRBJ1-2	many	CASSLDTGDSGYTF	TGCGCCAGCAGCTTGGACACAGGGGATTCGGGCTACACCTTC
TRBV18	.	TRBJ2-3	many	CASSPRTGTDTQYF	TGTGCCAGCTCACCAAGGACGGGCACAGATACGCAGTATTTT
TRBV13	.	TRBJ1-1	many	CASSSINTGHTEAFF	TGTGCCAGCAGTTCGATTAATACAGGGCACACTGAAGCTTTCTTT
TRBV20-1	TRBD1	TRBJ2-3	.	CSAMPGTGGLTDTQYF	TGCAGTGCTATGCCCGGGACAGGGGGCTTGACAGATACGCAGTATTTT
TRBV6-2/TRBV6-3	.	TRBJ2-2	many	CASSYWLPGELFF	TGTGCCAGCAGTTATTGGTTACCCGGGGAGCTGTTTTTT
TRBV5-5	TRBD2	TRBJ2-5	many	CASSLTSGVMETQYF	TGTGCCAGCAGCTTGACTAGCGGGGTCATGGAGACCCAGTACTTC
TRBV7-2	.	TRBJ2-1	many	CASSRGTFTRDEQFF	TGTGCCAGCAGCCGAGGGACCTTTACGAGGGATGAGCAGTTCTTC
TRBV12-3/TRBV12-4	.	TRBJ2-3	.	CAFSARLRGEGITDTQYF	TGTGCCTTCAGTGCCCGATTACGAGGAGAGGGAATCACAGATACGCAGTATTTT
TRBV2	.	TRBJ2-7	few	CASRPDTVGEQYF	TGTGCCAGCAGACCTGACACCGTGGGGGAGCAGTACTTC
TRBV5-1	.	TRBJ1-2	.	CASSLDPGTANYGYTF	TGCGCCAGCAGCTTGGACCCGGGCACCGCAAACTATGGCTACACCTTC
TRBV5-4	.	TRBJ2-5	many	CASSADSIEETQYF	TGTGCCAGCAGCGCGGACAGTATAGAAGAGACCCAGTACTTC
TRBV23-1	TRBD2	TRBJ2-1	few	CASGLAGINEQFF	TGCGCCAGCGGACTAGCGGGGATCAATGAGCAGTTCTTC
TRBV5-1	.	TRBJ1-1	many	CASSASGNTEAFF	TGCGCCAGCAGCGCCTCGGGGAACACTGAAGCTTTCTTT
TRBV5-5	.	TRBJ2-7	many	CASSLDTGIYEQYF	TGTGCCAGCAGCTTGGATACAGGGATCTACGAGCAGTACTTC
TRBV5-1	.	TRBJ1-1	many	CASSLAFSDTEAFF	TGCGCCAGCAGCTTGGCGTTCAGCGACACTGAAGCTTTCTTT
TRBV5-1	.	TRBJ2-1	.	CASSLDAYSYNEQFF	TGCGCCAGCAGCTTGGACGCATACTCCTACAATGAGCAGTTCTTC
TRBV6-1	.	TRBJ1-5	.	CASIPDGSGQPQHF	TGTGCCAGCATCCCAGACGGCAGCGGTCAGCCCCAGCATTTT
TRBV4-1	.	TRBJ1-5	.	CASSQVGQLGRMSQQF	TGCGCCAGCAGCCAAGTGGGGCAGCTTGGAAGGATGTCCCAGCAGTTT
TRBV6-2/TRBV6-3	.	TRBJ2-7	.	CACSYLRGAYEQYF	TGTGCCTGCAGTTACTTGAGGGGAGCCTACGAGCAGTACTTC
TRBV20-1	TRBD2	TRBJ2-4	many	CSASTHYLAGGPEGNIQYF	TGCAGTGCTAGTACCCACTACCTAGCGGGAGGGCCCGAGGGGAACATTCAGTACTTC
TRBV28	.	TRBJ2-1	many	CASSPIPGYNEQFF	TGTGCCAGCAGCCCCATCCCAGGCTACAATGAGCAGTTCTTC
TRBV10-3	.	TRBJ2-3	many	CAISDWPSTDTQYF	TGTGCCATCAGTGACTGGCCTAGCACAGATACGCAGTATTTT
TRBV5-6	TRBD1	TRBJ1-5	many	CASSIGQANQPQHF	TGTGCCAGCAGCATAGGACAGGCCAATCAGCCCCAGCATTTT
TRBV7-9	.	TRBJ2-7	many	CASSSVRWGEQYF	TGTGCCAGCAGCTCGGTCCGGTGGGGTGAGCAGTACTTC
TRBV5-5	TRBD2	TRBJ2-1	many	CASSRLAGGHNEQFF	TGTGCCAGCAGCCGACTAGCGGGAGGCCACAATGAGCAGTTCTTC
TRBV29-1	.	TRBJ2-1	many	CSASRGGEQFF	TGCAGCGCCTCAAGGGGGGGTGAGCAGTTCTTC
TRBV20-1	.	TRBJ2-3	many	CSASSGALTYTQYF	TGCAGTGCTAGTTCGGGAGCGTTGACATATACGCAGTATTTT
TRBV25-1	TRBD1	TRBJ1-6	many	CAKSGQEASPLHF	TGTGCCAAATCGGGACAGGAGGCTTCACCCCTCCACTTT
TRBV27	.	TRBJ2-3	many	CASSRLEDTQYF	TGTGCCAGCAGCCGACTAGAAGATACGCAGTATTTT
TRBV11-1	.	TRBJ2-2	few	CASSLWEANTGELFF	TGTGCCAGCAGCTTATGGGAAGCGAACACCGGGGAGCTGTTTTTT